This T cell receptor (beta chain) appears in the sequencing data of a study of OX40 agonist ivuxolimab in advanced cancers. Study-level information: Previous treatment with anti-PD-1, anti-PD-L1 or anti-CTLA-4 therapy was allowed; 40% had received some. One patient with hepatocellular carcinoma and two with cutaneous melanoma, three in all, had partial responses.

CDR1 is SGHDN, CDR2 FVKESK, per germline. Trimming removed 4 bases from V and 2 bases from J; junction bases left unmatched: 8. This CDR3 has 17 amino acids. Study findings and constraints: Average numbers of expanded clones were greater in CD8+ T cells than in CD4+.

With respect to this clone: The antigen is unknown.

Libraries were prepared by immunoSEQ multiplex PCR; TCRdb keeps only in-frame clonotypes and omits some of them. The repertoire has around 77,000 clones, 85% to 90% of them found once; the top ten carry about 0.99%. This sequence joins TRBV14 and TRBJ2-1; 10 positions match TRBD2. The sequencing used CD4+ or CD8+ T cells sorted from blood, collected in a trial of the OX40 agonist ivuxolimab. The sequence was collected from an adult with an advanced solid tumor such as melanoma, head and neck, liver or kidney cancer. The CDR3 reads CASSRIGSGGAYNEQFF. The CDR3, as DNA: TGTGCCAGCAGCCGGATAGGAAGCGGGGGGGCCTACAATGAGCAGTTCTTC.